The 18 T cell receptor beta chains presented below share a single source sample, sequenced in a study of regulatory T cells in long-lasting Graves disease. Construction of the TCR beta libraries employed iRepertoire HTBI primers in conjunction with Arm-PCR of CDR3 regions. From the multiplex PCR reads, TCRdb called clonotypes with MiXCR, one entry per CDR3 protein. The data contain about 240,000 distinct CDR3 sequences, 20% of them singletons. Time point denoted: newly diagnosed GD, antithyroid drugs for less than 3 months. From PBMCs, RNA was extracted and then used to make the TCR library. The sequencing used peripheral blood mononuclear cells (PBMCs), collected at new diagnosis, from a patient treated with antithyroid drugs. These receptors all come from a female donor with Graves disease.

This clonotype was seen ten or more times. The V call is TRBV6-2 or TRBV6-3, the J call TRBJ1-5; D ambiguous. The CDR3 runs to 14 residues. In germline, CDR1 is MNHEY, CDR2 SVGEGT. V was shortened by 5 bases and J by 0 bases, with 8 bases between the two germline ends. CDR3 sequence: CASSRPYSNQPQHF. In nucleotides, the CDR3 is TGTGCCAGCAGTCGACCTTATAGCAATCAGCCCCAGCATTTT.

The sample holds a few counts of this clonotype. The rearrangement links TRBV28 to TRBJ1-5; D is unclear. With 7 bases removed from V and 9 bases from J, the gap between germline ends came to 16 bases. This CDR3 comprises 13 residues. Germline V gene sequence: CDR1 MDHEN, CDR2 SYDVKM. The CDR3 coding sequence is TGTGCCAGCACCTCGCGAAGGTCCCGGCCCCAGCATTTT. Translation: CASTSRRSRPQHF.

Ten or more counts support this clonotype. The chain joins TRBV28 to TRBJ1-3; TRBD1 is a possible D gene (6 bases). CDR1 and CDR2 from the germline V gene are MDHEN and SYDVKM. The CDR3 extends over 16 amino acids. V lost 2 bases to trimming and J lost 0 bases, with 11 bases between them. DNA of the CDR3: TGTGCCAGCAGTTTACGGACAGTCCTCTCTGGAAACACCATATATTTT. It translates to CASSLRTVLSGNTIYF.

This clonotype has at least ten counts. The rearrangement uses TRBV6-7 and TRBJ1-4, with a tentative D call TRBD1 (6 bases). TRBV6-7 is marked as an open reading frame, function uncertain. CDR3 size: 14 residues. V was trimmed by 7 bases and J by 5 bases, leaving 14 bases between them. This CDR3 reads CASIEVGTNEKLFF. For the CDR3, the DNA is TGTGCCAGCATTGAGGTGGGGACAAATGAAAAACTGTTTTTT.

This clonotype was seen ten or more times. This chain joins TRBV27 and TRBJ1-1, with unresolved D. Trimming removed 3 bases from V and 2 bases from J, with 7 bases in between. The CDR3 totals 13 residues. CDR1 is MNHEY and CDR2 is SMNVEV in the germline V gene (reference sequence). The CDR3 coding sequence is TGTGCCAGCAGTTTTCGGGAAAACACTGAAGCTTTCTTT. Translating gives CASSFRENTEAFF.

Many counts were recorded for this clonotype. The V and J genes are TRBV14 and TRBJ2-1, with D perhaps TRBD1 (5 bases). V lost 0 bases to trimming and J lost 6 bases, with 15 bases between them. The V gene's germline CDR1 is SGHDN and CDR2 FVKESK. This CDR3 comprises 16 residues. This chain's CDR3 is CASSQEGVSPINEQFF. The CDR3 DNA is TGTGCCAGCAGCCAAGAAGGGGTGTCCCCTATCAATGAGCAGTTCTTC.

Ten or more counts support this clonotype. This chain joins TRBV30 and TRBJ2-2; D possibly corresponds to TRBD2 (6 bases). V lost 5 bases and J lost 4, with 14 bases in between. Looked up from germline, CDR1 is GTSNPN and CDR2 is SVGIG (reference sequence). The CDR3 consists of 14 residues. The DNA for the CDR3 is TGTGCCTGGGACCGGGACTCATTCACCGGGGAGCTGTTTTTT. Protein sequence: CAWDRDSFTGELFF.

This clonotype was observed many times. CDR3 residues: CASSTGLADNEQFF. The CDR3 bases are TGTGCCAGCAGTACCGGACTAGCAGACAATGAGCAGTTCTTC. This chain connects TRBV6-1 to TRBJ2-1, with 8 bases matching TRBD2. The V gene's germline CDR1 is MNHNS and CDR2 SASEGT. This CDR3 is built from 14 residues. Trimming cost V 5 bases and J 5 bases; bases outside gene matches: 5.

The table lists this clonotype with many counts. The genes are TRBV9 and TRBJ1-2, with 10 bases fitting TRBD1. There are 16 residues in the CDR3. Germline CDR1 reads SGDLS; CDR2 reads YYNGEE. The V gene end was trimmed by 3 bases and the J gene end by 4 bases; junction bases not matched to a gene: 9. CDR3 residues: CASSEDRGGIGYGYTF. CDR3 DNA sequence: TGTGCCAGCAGCGAGGACAGGGGGGGGATTGGCTATGGCTACACCTTC.

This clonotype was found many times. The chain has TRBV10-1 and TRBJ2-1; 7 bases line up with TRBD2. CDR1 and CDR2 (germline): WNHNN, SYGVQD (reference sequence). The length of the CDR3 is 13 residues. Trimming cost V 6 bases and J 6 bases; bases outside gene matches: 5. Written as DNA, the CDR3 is TGCGCCAGCAGACGGGGGGTGGGCAATGAGCAGTTCTTC. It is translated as CASRRGVGNEQFF.

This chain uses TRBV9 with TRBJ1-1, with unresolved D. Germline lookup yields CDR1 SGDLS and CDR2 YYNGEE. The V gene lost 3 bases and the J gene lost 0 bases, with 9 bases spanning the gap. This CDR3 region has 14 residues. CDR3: CASSGERLNTEAFF. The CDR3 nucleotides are TGTGCCAGCAGCGGAGAACGGCTGAACACTGAAGCTTTCTTT.

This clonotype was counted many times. CDR3 coding DNA: TGCAGTGCTAGACTAGTCTCACCGTCCTCTGGGGCCAACGTCCTGACTTTC. Its protein product is CSARLVSPSSGANVLTF. The chain carries TRBV20-1 and TRBJ2-6; D remains ambiguous. Trimming cost V 2 bases and J 0 bases, with 14 bases left between them. The CDR3 has 17 residues. Germline loops: CDR1 DFQATT, CDR2 SNEGSKA (reference sequence).

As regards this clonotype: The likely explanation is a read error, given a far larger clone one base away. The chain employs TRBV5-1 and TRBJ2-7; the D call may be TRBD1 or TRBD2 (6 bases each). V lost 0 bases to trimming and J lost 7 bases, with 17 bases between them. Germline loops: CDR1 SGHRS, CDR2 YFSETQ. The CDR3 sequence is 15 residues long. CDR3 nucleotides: TGCGCCAGCAGCTTGGGTACGGGGCGGGACAATGAGCAGTACTTC. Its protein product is CASSLGTGRDNEQYF.

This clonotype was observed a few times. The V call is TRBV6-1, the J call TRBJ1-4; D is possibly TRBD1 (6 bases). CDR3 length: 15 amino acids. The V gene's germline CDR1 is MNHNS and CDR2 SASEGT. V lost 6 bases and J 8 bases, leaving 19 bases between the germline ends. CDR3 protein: CASRPPGEVVEKLFF. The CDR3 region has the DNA TGTGCCAGCAGGCCCCCAGGGGAGGTAGTAGAAAAACTGTTTTTT.

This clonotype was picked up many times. The CDR3 sequence is CASSLGRGGYGYTF. Here the CDR3 DNA reads TGTGCCAGCAGCTTAGGCAGGGGTGGCTATGGCTACACCTTC. V gene TRBV7-2 combines with J gene TRBJ1-2, with D possibly being TRBD1 (6 bases). Per germline, CDR1 SGHTA and CDR2 FQGNSA. The CDR3 is 14 amino acids. Trimming left V 1 base short and J 4 bases short, with 10 bases between.

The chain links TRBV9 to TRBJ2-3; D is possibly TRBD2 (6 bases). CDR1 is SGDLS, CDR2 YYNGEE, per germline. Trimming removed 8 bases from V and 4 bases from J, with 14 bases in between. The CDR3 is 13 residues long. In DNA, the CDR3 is TGTGCCAGTACGGAGGGCCCCTCAGATACGCAGTATTTT. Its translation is CASTEGPSDTQYF.

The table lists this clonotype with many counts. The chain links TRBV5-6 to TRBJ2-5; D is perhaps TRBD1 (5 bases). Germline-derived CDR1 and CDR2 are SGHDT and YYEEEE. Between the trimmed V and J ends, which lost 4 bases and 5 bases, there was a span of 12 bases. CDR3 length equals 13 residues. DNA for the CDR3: TGTGCCAGCAGCCAGCAGGGCTGGGAGACCCAGTACTTC. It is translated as CASSQQGWETQYF.

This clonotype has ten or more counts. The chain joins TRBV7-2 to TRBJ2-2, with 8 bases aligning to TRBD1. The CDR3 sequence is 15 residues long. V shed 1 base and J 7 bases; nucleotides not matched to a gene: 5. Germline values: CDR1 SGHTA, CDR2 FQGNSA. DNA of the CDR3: TGTGCCAGCAGCTTAGTGGACAGGGTTGGCGGGGAGCTGTTTTTT. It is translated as CASSLVDRVGGELFF.